Listed below are T cell receptor beta chains from one sample, sequenced in a study of blood T cells in healthy people across ages. TCRdb ran MiXCR on the 5' RACE reads and lists one entry per CDR3 protein. The data contain 1.8 million or so distinct CDR3 sequences, 30% to 40% of them seen just once; the ten biggest clones take up about 23%. What was sequenced was blood. These receptors were taken from a human donor in good health. The CDR3 runs from the conserved cysteine through the conserved F or W. A D gene is named only where the DNA matches it firmly. Where a row states a size, it is once, few, many or the class of an expanded clone; other rows omit it.

TGTGCCAGCAGACCTGGACAGATTTACGAGCAGTACTTC	CASRPGQIYEQYF	few	NA	TRBJ2-7	TRBV28
TGTGCCAGCAGTGGGACTAGCGGGGGACCCTCCTTCCCTTACGAGCAGTACTTC	CASSGTSGGPSFPYEQYF	many	TRBD2	TRBJ2-7	TRBV12-3/TRBV12-4
TGTGCCATCAGGGGTGGTCAGGAGTACGAGCAGTACTTC	CAIRGGQEYEQYF	NA	NA	TRBJ2-7	TRBV10-3
TGCAGTGCTAGAGACCCACTGACAGGGGGTGTGCAGTACTTC	CSARDPLTGGVQYF	NA	TRBD1	TRBJ2-7	TRBV20-1
TGTGCCAGCAGCCCGCGGATCGAAGGGGAGCTGTTTTTT	CASSPRIEGELFF	NA	NA	TRBJ2-2	TRBV7-8
TGTGCCACCAGCAGACTATACGACACTGAAGCTTTCTTT	CATSRLYDTEAFF	NA	NA	TRBJ1-1	TRBV15
TGCAGTGCTAGAGATTGGTCCCAGGAACTGTTTTTT	CSARDWSQELFF	few	NA	TRBJ1-4	TRBV20-1
TGTGCCAGCAGCCCCAGGACAGCCACCAACACTGAAGCTTTCTTT	CASSPRTATNTEAFF	NA	NA	TRBJ1-1	TRBV4-2
TGCGCCAGCAGCTTATGGACTAGCGGGGGGCTCAATGAGCAGTTCTTC	CASSLWTSGGLNEQFF	few	TRBD2	TRBJ2-1	TRBV5-1
TGTGCCAGCAGTCCTGGGACGGGATTGAGCACAGATACGCAGTATTTT	CASSPGTGLSTDTQYF	once	NA	TRBJ2-3	TRBV12-3/TRBV12-4
TGCGCCAGCAGCTTGGCTGGGACAGTCAACGAGGGTGAGCAGTTCTTC	CASSLAGTVNEGEQFF	NA	TRBD1	TRBJ2-1	TRBV5-1
TGTGCCAGCAGCCTTCTCAGCCTTGAGACCCAGTACTTC	CASSLLSLETQYF	NA	NA	TRBJ2-5	TRBV13
TGTGCCAGCAGCTTAGTCCGTTTCTCGAGAGGGGAGCTGTTTTTT	CASSLVRFSRGELFF	NA	NA	TRBJ2-2	TRBV11-2
TGTGTCAGCAGTTACAGCTCTAGGGTTACCTACAATGAGCAGTTCTTC	CVSSYSSRVTYNEQFF	few	NA	TRBJ2-1	TRBV6-2/TRBV6-3
TGTGCCAGCAGCCAAGATAGAGAGACAGGCCTCACAGATACGCAGTATTTT	CASSQDRETGLTDTQYF	NA	NA	TRBJ2-3	TRBV4-2
TGCAGTGCTATCTCCCCCCGGGGGGCTAGCACAGATACGCAGTATTTT	CSAISPRGASTDTQYF	NA	NA	TRBJ2-3	TRBV20-1
TGTGCCAGCAGTTACGGGGGCGTCCCTGATTCTAACTATGGCTACACCTTC	CASSYGGVPDSNYGYTF	NA	NA	TRBJ1-2	TRBV6-5
TGTGCCAGCCGGGAGGGACTAAACACAGATACGCAGTATTTT	CASREGLNTDTQYF	NA	TRBD2	TRBJ2-3	TRBV9
TGCGCCAGCAGCAGACTCGGGGGGGTCCAGGATACGCAGTATTTT	CASSRLGGVQDTQYF	NA	TRBD2	TRBJ2-3	TRBV5-1
TGTGCCAGCAGCCGATCGGACAGTATGGAGGAATATGGCTACACCTTC	CASSRSDSMEEYGYTF	once	NA	TRBJ1-2	TRBV3-1
TGCAGTGCTAGAGACCCAGGGGCGGGCACAGATACGCAGTATTTT	CSARDPGAGTDTQYF	NA	NA	TRBJ2-3	TRBV20-1
TGCAGCGCCGGACAGGGGGGCTCAGATGCGCAGTATTTT	CSAGQGGSDAQYF	NA	TRBD1	TRBJ2-3	TRBV29-1
TGCGCCAGCAGCCAAGATGGCTCCTTGCGGTCCTACGAGCAGTACTTC	CASSQDGSLRSYEQYF	few	NA	TRBJ2-7	TRBV4-1
TGCAGCGTTGAAGCACAACAGACCCAGTACTTC	CSVEAQQTQYF	few	NA	TRBJ2-5	TRBV29-1
TGCAGTGCTCCTAAGGGGGATTCTACGTATTTT	CSAPKGDSTYF	few	NA	TRBJ2-3	TRBV20-1
TGTGCCAGCAGCTTTCTGACGGGGGGGCCTGAAGCTTTCTTT	CASSFLTGGPEAFF	few	NA	TRBJ1-1	TRBV7-9
TGCGCCAGCAGCTTAACAGGGGGCATCAATGAGCAGTTCTTC	CASSLTGGINEQFF	few	TRBD1	TRBJ2-1	TRBV5-1
TGTGCCAGCGGCGTCCTGACTGGCGGGGTGGGGACCCAGTACTTC	CASGVLTGGVGTQYF	NA	NA	TRBJ2-5	TRBV7-2
TGCAGCGTTGACCGAGCGGGGATGGTAGGAGATACGCAGTATTTT	CSVDRAGMVGDTQYF	many	TRBD2	TRBJ2-3	TRBV29-1
TGCAGCGTGCGACTAGCGAGTGAAGGTAGCTCCTACAATGAGCAGTTCTTC	CSVRLASEGSSYNEQFF	NA	TRBD2	TRBJ2-1	TRBV29-1
TGCAGTGCTAATCTGGAAACCCACCTTGTCAATGAGCAGTTCTTC	CSANLETHLVNEQFF	NA	NA	TRBJ2-1	TRBV20-1